The clone carrying this T cell receptor beta chain was detected many times. V was cut by 3 bases and J by 5 bases, with 13 bases left in between. The germline V gene encodes CDR1 LNHDA and CDR2 SQIVND (reference sequence). The CDR3 contains 14 residues. This entry comes from a study of CD8+CD57+ T cells in acquired aplastic anemia. Both TCR beta VDJ combination and CDR3 sequence profiling were carried out. Genomic DNA was the template for this profiling. MiXCR was run by TCRdb on the reads, yielding one entry per CDR3 protein. The sample has 150,000 to 200,000 distinct CDR3 sequences, just under 65% seen once.

The chain is built from TRBV19 and TRBJ1-1, with unresolved D. The receptor comes from a human donor in good health. The specimen sequenced was sorted CD4+, CD8+, or CD8+CD57+ T cells (not recorded which) from PBMCs. The CDR3 DNA reads as TGTGCCAGTAGTATTGGGCAGTTGGGGACTGAAGCTTTCTTT. Translated, it gives CASSIGQLGTEAFF.